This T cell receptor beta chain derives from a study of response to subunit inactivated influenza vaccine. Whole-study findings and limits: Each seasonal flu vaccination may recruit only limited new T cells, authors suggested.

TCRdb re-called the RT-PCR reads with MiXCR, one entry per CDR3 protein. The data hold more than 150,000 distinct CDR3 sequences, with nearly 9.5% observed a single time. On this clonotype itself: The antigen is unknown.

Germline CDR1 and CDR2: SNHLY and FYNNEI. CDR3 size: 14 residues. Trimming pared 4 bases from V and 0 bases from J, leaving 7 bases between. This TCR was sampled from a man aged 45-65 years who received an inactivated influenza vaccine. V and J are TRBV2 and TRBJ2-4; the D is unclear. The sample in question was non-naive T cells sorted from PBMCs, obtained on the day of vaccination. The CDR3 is CASSVSGAKNIQYF. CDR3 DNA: TGTGCCAGCAGTGTCTCAGGAGCCAAAAACATTCAGTACTTC. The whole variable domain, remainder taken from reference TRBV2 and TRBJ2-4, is EPEVTQTPSHQVTQMGQEVILRCVPISNHLYFYWYRQILGQKVEFLVSFYNNEISEKSEIFDDQFSVERPDGSNFTLKIRSTKLEDSAMYFCASSVSGAKNIQYFGAGTRLSVL.